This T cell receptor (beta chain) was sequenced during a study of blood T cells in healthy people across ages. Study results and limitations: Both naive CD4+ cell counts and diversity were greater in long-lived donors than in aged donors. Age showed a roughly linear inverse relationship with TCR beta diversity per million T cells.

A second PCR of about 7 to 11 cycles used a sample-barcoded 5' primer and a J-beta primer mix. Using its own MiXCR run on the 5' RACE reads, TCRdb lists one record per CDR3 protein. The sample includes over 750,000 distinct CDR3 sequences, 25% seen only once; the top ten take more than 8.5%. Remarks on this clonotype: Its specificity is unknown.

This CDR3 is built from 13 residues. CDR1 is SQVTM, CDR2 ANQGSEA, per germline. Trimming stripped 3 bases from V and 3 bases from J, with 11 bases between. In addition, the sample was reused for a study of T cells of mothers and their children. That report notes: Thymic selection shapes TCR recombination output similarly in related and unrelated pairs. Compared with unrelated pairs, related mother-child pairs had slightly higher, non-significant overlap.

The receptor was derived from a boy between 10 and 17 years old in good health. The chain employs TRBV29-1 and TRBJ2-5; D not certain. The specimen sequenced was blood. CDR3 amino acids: CSVEGYSEETQYF. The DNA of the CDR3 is TGCAGCGTTGAGGGCTATTCCGAAGAGACCCAGTACTTC.